Described below is a single T cell receptor (beta chain) sequence and its context. Its antigen is as yet unknown. The identical CDR3 is also encoded by other nucleotide sequences in the sample. The sample originates from a study of shared clonotypes between healthy human individuals. CDR3 length: 13 amino acids. Germline CDR1 and CDR2: SGHAT and FQNNGV. Trimming shortened V by 6 bases and J by 0 bases, and 8 bases separated the two germline ends. Findings of the study overall: Only blood underwent sampling, and tissue repertoires likely differ. Naive CD4 clonotypes were shared across several donors at roughly 5%.

Genomic DNA of each subset was evenly split across several immunoSEQ plates. The assay was immunoSEQ multiplex PCR, and TCRdb's table has in-frame clones only and misses some. The sample has about 2 million clones; about 95% are singletons. Naive CD8 cells, CD45RO-negative and positively selected for CCR7, excluded terminally differentiated effector memory CD45RA+ cells. Sequencing was carried out using naive CD8+ T cells sorted from blood. This TCR came from a man between 18 and 35 years old in good health. V gene TRBV11-2 combines with J gene TRBJ1-1, with D hard to call. CDR3 coding DNA: TGTGCCAGCAGTCTTGGACTGAACACTGAAGCTTTCTTT. This translates into CASSLGLNTEAFF.